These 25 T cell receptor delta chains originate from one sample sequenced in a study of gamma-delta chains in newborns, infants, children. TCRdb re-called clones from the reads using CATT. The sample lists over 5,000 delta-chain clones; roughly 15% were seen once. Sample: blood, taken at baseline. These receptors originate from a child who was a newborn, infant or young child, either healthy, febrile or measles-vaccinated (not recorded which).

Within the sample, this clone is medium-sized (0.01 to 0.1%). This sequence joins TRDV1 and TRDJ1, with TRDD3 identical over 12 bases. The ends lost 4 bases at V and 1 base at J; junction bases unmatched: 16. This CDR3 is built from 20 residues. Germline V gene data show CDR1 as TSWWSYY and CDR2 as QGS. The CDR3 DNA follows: TGTGCTCTTGGGGTTTCGTTCCCCCGTGACTGGGGGATACCCACCGATAAACTCATCTTT. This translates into CALGVSFPRDWGIPTDKLIF.

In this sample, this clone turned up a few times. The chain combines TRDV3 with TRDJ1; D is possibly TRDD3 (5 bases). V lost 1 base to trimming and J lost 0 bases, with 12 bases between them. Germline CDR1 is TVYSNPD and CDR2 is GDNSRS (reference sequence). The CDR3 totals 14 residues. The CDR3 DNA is TGTGCCTTTACGCGGGGGGCCAACACCGATAAACTCATCTTT. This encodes CAFTRGANTDKLIF.

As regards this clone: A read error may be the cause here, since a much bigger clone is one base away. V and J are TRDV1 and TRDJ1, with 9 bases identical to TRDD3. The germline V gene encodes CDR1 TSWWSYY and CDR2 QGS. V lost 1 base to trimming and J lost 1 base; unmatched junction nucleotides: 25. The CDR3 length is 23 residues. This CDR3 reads CALGERALFILLTRGYVTDKLIF. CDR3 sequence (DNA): TGTGCTCTTGGGGAACGGGCTTTATTTATCCTACTTACTAGGGGATACGTCACCGATAAACTCATCTTT.

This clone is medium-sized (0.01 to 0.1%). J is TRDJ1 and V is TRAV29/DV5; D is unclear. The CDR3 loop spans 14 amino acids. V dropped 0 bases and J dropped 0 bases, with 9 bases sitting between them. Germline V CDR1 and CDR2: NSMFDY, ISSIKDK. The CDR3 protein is CAASAKGYTDKLIF. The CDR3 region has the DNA TGTGCAGCAAGCGCGAAAGGTTACACCGATAAACTCATCTTT.

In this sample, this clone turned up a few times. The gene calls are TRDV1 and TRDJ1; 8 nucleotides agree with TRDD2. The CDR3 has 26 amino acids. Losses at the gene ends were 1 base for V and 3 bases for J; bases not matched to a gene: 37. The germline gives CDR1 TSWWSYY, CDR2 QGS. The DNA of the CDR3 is TGTGCTCTTGGGGAACCAACGCCCCACTTCTGGGCCTTCCTAGATGTACTGGGAAGTATGGCCGATAAACTCATCTTT. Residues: CALGEPTPHFWAFLDVLGSMADKLIF.

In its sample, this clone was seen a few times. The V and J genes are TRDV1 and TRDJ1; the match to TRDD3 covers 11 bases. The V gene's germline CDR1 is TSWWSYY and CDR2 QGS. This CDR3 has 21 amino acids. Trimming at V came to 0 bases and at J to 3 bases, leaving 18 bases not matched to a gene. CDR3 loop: CALGELGSYRPWGILADKLIF. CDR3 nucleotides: TGTGCTCTTGGGGAACTGGGATCCTACCGCCCCTGGGGGATACTCGCCGATAAACTCATCTTT.

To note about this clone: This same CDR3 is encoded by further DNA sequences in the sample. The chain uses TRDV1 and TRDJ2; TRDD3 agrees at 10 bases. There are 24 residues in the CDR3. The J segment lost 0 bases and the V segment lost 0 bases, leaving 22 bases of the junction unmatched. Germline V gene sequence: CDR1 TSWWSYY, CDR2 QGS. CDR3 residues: CALGELGFYLLGDTHGSLTAQLFF. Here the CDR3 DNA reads TGTGCTCTTGGGGAACTAGGGTTCTACCTCTTGGGGGATACACATGGGTCTTTGACAGCACAACTCTTCTTT.

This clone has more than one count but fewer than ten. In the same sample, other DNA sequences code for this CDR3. In DNA form, the CDR3 reads TGTGCCTGTGACACCGTGGGGGATAAAGCTTTGACAGCACAACTCTTCTTT. Residues: CACDTVGDKALTAQLFF. The rearrangement uses TRDV2 and TRDJ2, with 9 nucleotides matching TRDD3. Looked up from germline, CDR1 is GEAIGNYY and CDR2 is EKD. The CDR3 contains 17 residues. V gave up 0 bases and J gave up 0 bases; unmatched junction bases: 4.

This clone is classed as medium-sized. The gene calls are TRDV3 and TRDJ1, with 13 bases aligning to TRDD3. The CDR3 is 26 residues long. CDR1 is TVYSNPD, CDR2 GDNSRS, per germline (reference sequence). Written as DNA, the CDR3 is TGTGCTAACAGTCGAAGGGCCGGACGCTGGTACTGGGGGATACGAGTGAGTCCCTTGATCACCGATAAACTCATCTTT. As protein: CANSRRAGRWYWGIRVSPLITDKLIF.

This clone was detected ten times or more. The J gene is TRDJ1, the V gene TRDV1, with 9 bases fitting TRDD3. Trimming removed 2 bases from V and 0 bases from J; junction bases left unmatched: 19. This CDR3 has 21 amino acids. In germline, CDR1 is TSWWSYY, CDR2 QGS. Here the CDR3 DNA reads TGTGCTCTTGGGGAAGCTACAACTGGCGAACTGGGGGACCTTTACACCGATAAACTCATCTTT. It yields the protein CALGEATTGELGDLYTDKLIF.

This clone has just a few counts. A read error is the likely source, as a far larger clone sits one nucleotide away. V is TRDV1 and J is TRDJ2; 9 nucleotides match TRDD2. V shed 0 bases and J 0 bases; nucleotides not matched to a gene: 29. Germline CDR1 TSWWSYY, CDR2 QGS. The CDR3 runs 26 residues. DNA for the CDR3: TGTGCTCTTGGGGAACTTTCCCCGCCCTTCCTACGTGGTGTGGGGGACCGATACGCTTTGACAGCACAACTCTTCTTT. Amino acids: CALGELSPPFLRGVGDRYALTAQLFF.

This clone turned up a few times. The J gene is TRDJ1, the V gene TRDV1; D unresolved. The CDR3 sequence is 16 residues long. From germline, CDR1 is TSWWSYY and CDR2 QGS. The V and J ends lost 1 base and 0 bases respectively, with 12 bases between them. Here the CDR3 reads CALGEPHIPYTDKLIF. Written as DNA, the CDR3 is TGTGCTCTTGGGGAACCTCACATTCCGTACACCGATAAACTCATCTTT.

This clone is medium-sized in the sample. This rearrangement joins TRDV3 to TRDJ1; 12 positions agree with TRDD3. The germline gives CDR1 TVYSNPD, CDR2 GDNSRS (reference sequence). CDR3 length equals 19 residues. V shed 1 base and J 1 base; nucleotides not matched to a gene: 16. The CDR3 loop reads CAFKVGYWGIPAGTDKLIF. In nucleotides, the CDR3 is TGTGCCTTTAAGGTGGGGTACTGGGGGATACCGGCGGGCACCGATAAACTCATCTTT.

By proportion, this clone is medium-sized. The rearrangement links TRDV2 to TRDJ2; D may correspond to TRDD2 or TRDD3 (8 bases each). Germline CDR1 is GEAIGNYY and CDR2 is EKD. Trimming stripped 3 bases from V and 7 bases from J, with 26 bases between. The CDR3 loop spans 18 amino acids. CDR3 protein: CACDSTSYYTGGIAQLFF. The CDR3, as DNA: TGTGCCTGTGACTCAACTTCCTACTATACTGGGGGCATAGCACAACTCTTCTTT.

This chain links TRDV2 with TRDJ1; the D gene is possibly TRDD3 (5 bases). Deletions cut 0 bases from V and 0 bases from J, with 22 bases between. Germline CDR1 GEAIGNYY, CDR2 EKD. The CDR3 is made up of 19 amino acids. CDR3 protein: CACDTLLGRYKGYTDKLIF. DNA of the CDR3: TGTGCCTGTGACACCCTGTTGGGGAGATACAAAGGGTACACCGATAAACTCATCTTT.

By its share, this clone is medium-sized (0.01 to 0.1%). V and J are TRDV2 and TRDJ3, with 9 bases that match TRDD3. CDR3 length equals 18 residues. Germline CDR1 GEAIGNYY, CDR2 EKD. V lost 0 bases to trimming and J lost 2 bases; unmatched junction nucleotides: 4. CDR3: CACDTAGGSTWDTRQMFF. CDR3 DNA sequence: TGTGCCTGTGACACCGCTGGGGGATCCACCTGGGACACCCGACAGATGTTTTTC.

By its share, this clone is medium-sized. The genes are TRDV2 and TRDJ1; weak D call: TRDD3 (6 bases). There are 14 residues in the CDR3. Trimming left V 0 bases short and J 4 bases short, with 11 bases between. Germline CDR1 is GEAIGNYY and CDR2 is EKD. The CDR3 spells CACDTVGIFDKLIF. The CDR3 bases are TGTGCCTGTGACACCGTGGGGATCTTCGATAAACTCATCTTT.

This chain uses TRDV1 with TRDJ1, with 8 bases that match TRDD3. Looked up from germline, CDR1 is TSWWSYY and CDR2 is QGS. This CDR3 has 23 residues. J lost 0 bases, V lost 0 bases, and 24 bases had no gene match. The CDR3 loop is CALGELGWPSPILGGMYTDKLIF. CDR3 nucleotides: TGTGCTCTTGGGGAACTGGGATGGCCTTCCCCTATACTGGGGGGCATGTACACCGATAAACTCATCTTT.

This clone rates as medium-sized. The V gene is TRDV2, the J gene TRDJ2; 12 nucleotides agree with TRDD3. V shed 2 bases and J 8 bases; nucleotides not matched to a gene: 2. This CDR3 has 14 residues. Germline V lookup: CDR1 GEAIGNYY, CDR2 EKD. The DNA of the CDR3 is TGTGCCTGTGACAGTACTGGGGGATACGCACAACTCTTCTTT. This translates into CACDSTGGYAQLFF.

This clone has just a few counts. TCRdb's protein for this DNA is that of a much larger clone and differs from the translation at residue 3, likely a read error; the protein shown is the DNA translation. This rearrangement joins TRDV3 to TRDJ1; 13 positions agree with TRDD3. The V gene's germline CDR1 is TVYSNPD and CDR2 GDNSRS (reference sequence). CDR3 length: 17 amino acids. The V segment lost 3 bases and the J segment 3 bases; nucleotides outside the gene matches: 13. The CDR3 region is CALKTGYWGIRADKLIF. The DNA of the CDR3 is TGTGCCTTAAAAACTGGGTACTGGGGGATACGAGCCGATAAACTCATCTTT. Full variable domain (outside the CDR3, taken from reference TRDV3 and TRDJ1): CDKVTQSSPDQTVASGSEVVLLCTYDTVYSNPDLFWYRIRPDYSFQFVFYGDNSRSEGADFTQGRFSVKHILTQKAFHLVISPVRTEDSATYYCALKTGYWGIRADKLIFGKGTRVTVEP.

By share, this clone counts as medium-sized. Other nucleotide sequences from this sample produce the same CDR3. In nucleotides, the CDR3 is TGTGCTCTTGGGGAAGTACCTAGTCGGACTGGGAAGACCTCAACTGTCTCCTGGGACACCCGACAGATGTTTTTC. This encodes CALGEVPSRTGKTSTVSWDTRQMFF. The chain links TRDV1 to TRDJ3; weak D call: TRDD3 (6 bases). The V end was cut by 2 bases, the J end by 0 bases, with 32 bases between. Germline-derived CDR1 and CDR2 are TSWWSYY and QGS. CDR3 length: 25 residues.

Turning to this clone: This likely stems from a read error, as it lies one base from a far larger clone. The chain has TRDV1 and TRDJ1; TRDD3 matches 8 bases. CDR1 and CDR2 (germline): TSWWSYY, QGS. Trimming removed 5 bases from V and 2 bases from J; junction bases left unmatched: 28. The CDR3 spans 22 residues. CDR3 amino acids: CALGIRAFPYWGVLGGTDKLIF. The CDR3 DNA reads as TGTGCTCTTGGGATCCGGGCCTTCCCCTACTGGGGGGTACTTGGGGGGACCGATAAACTCATCTTT.

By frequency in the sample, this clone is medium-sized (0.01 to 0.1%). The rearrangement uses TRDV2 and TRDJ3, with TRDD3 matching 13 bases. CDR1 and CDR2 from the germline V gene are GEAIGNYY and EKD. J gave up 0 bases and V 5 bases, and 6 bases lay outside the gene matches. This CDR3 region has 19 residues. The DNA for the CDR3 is TGTGCCTGTGGCATACTGGGGGATACGGGCTCCTGGGACACCCGACAGATGTTTTTC. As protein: CACGILGDTGSWDTRQMFF.

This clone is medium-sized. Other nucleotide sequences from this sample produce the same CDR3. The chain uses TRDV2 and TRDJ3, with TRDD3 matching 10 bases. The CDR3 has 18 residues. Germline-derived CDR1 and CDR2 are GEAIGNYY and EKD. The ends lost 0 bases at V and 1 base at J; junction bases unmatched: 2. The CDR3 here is CACDTGGYASWDTRQMFF. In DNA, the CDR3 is TGTGCCTGTGACACCGGGGGATACGCGTCCTGGGACACCCGACAGATGTTTTTC.

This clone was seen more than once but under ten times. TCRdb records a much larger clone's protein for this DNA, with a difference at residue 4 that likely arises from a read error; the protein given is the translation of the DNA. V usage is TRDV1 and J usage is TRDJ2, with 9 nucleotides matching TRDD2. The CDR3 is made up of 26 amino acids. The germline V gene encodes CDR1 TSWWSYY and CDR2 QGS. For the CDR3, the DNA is TGTGCTCTTGAGGAACTTTCCCCGTCCTTCCTACGTGGTGTGGGGGACCGATACGCTTTGACAGCACAACTCTTCTTT. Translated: CALEELSPSFLRGVGDRYALTAQLFF.